One and the same sample provided the 5 T cell receptor beta chains below, sequenced in a study of glioma-infiltrating T cells. Amplification of TCR alpha and beta CDR3 regions from RNA used iRepertoire nested multiplex PCR. Via MiXCR, TCRdb re-called the multiplex PCR reads, giving one row per CDR3 protein. This table has over 130,000 distinct CDR3 sequences, more than 35% appearing once. The sample consisted of glioma tissue, nonneoplastic brain tissue, or PBMCs (not recorded which). The receptors shown here come from a human donor with low-grade glioma or glioblastoma, undergoing nonglioma brain surgery, or in good health (not recorded which).

V is TRBV30 and J is TRBJ2-7; 9 bases are a match to TRBD1. CDR1 is GTSNPN, CDR2 SVGIG, per germline (reference sequence). This CDR3 is built from 14 residues. V was clipped by 6 bases and J by 3 bases; unmatched bases: 9. The CDR3, as DNA: TGTGCCTGCTCTAGGGCGGGACAGGGCTACGAGCAGTACTTC. Translation gives CACSRAGQGYEQYF.

This clonotype was observed a few times. The V gene is TRBV6-2 or TRBV6-3, the J gene TRBJ2-7; 11 bases map to TRBD1. The length of the CDR3 is 14 residues. Germline V CDR1 and CDR2: MNHEY, SVGEGT. With V trimmed by 6 bases and J by 6 bases, 7 bases remained unmatched. The CDR3 is CASSRGGTGGEQYF. The CDR3 nucleotides read TGTGCCAGCAGCCGCGGAGGGACAGGGGGCGAGCAGTACTTC.

V usage is TRBV20-1 and J usage is TRBJ2-3; 9 bases are shared with TRBD2. Germline V CDR1 and CDR2: DFQATT, SNEGSKA (reference sequence). V dropped 5 bases and J dropped 2; count of bases not matched to a gene: 5. The CDR3 length is 14 residues. The CDR3, as DNA: TGCAGTGCTGCGGGGGGGAGCACCACAGATACGCAGTATTTT. This gives the protein CSAAGGSTTDTQYF.

J is TRBJ1-2 and V is TRBV20-1, with 7 positions matching TRBD1. With V trimmed by 5 bases and J by 1 base, 10 bases remained unmatched. The length of the CDR3 is 15 residues. Looked up from germline, CDR1 is DFQATT and CDR2 is SNEGSKA (reference sequence). The CDR3 bases are TGCAGTGCTGGAAAGGACAGGCGGCGTAACTATGGCTACACCTTC. Its protein product is CSAGKDRRRNYGYTF.

There are a few counts of this clonotype. The chain carries TRBV20-1 and TRBJ2-7; no firm D call. CDR3 size: 12 residues. V was trimmed by 8 bases and J by 2 bases, leaving 13 bases between them. The germline gives CDR1 DFQATT, CDR2 SNEGSKA (reference sequence). CDR3 coding DNA: TGCAGTACCCTGGACCGAGCCTACGAGCAGTACTTC. Encoded protein: CSTLDRAYEQYF.